Shown below are 13 T cell receptor beta chains from a single sample sequenced in a study of blood T cell repertoires in COVID-19. Only in-frame clones appear in the TCRdb table, and some are missing; sequencing was by immunoSEQ multiplex PCR. Found here are 140,000 to 150,000 clones, around 89% of them singletons; the top ten hold around 2.9%. The sample consisted of peripheral blood. The source of these receptors is a man in his 60s with active or convalescent COVID-19.

The J gene is TRBJ1-1, the V gene TRBV24-1; the D is unclear. The CDR3 has 12 amino acids. Germline CDR1 and CDR2: KGHDR and SFDVKD. V was pared by 3 bases and J by 7 bases, with 8 bases between. The CDR3 coding sequence is TGTGCCACCAGTGATCGCCGCGGTGAAGCTTTCTTT. Translation gives CATSDRRGEAFF.

The chain recombines TRBV5-6 with TRBJ1-4, with D tentatively TRBD1 (5 bases). V shed 2 bases and J shed 4 bases, with 9 bases lying between them. CDR1 and CDR2 from the germline V gene are SGHDT and YYEEEE. The CDR3 has 14 residues. Written as DNA, the CDR3 is TGTGCCAGCAGCTTTCGGGGGTTTAATGAAAAACTGTTTTTT. It encodes CASSFRGFNEKLFF.

A few counts support this clone. The genes are TRBV6-5 and TRBJ2-2; D is perhaps TRBD1 (6 bases). Germline CDR1 reads MNHEY; CDR2 reads SVGAGI. CDR3 size: 14 residues. With 2 bases removed from V and 5 bases from J, the gap between germline ends came to 9 bases. DNA for the CDR3: TGTGCCAGCAGTTACCGACAGGCGACCGGGGAGCTGTTTTTT. Translated: CASSYRQATGELFF.

CDR3 in DNA: TGTGCCACCAGTGATTGGAGGGGCACAGATACGCAGTATTTT. Translating it yields CATSDWRGTDTQYF. V usage is TRBV24-1 and J usage is TRBJ2-3; tentative D call: TRBD2 (6 bases). Germline values: CDR1 KGHDR, CDR2 SFDVKD. The CDR3 spans 14 residues. With 2 bases removed from V and 1 base from J, the gap between germline ends came to 6 bases.

The chain has TRBV6-5 and TRBJ2-1; tentative D call: TRBD2 (5 bases). The CDR3 length is 11 residues. CDR1 and CDR2 (germline): MNHEY, SVGAGI. Between the trimmed V and J ends, which lost 6 bases and 16 bases, there was a span of 16 bases. The CDR3 sequence: CASRDSVSEFF. The CDR3 region has the DNA TGTGCCAGCAGGGATAGCGTTAGTGAATTCTTC.

The chain carries TRBV5-6 and TRBJ2-7; D is perhaps TRBD2 (6 bases). The germline V gene encodes CDR1 SGHDT and CDR2 YYEEEE. Trimming took off 4 bases at V and 2 bases at J, with 10 bases between the two ends. This CDR3 is built from 13 residues. The CDR3 DNA sequence: TGTGCCAGCAGCCCCGGGGGAACCTACGAGCAGTACTTC. Its protein is CASSPGGTYEQYF.

The genes are TRBV5-1 and TRBJ1-1; tentative D call: TRBD1 (6 bases). The CDR3 covers 14 residues. Trimming removed 5 bases from V and 1 base from J, with 12 bases in between. The germline V gene encodes CDR1 SGHRS and CDR2 YFSETQ. Written as DNA, the CDR3 is TGCGCCAGCAGACCGGGACATCCGAACACTGAAGCTTTCTTT. Protein sequence: CASRPGHPNTEAFF. The variable domain in full, completed from reference TRBV5-1 and TRBJ1-1, reads KAGVTQTPRYLIKTRGQQVTLSCSPISGHRSVSWYQQTPGQGLQFLFEYFSETQRNKGNFPGRFSGRQFSNSRSEMNVSTLELGDSALYLCASRPGHPNTEAFFGQGTRLTVV.

The chain has TRBV28 and TRBJ1-2; D might be TRBD1 (5 bases). Trimming left V 2 bases short and J 2 bases short, with 6 bases between. This CDR3 has 13 amino acids. CDR1 MDHEN and CDR2 SYDVKM come from the germline V gene. This CDR3 is CASSLDSNYGYTF. As DNA, the CDR3 is TGTGCCAGCAGTTTAGACAGCAACTATGGCTACACCTTC.

The V gene is TRBV11-2, the J gene TRBJ2-7, with 7 positions matching TRBD2. Germline CDR1 is SGHAT and CDR2 is FQNNGV. Trimming at V came to 3 bases and at J to 3 bases, leaving 5 bases not matched to a gene. The CDR3 covers 14 residues. This chain's CDR3 is CASSLVPSGYEQYF. CDR3 DNA: TGTGCCAGCAGCTTGGTACCTAGCGGCTACGAGCAGTACTTC.

The chain couples TRBV18 to TRBJ1-1, with D maybe TRBD1 (5 bases). The CDR3 loop spans 17 amino acids. V lost 3 bases and J 1 base, leaving 18 bases between the germline ends. Germline CDR1 KGHSH, CDR2 LQKENI. The CDR3 DNA sequence: TGTGCCAGCTCACCTTTAGGGTGGTTTCAGGGGAACACTGAAGCTTTCTTT. Its translation is CASSPLGWFQGNTEAFF.

The rearrangement joins TRBV6-6 to TRBJ2-7; 8 bases agree with TRBD1. With 7 bases clipped from V and 3 bases from J, the junction kept 11 bases outside the gene matches. The germline V gene has CDR1 MNHNY and CDR2 SVGAGI (reference sequence). The CDR3 covers 15 residues. The CDR3 is CASIKGTGAYYEQYF. CDR3 in DNA: TGTGCCAGCATCAAAGGGACAGGAGCCTACTACGAGCAGTACTTC.

V gene TRBV2 combines with J gene TRBJ2-3; TRBD2 is a possible D gene (5 bases). The germline CDR1 and CDR2 sequences are SNHLY and FYNNEI. The CDR3 sequence is 15 residues long. Trimming shortened V by 7 bases and J by 0 bases, and 14 bases separated the two germline ends. The CDR3 here is CASNLGSVSTDTQYF. In DNA form, the CDR3 reads TGTGCCAGCAACCTAGGGAGTGTGAGCACAGATACGCAGTATTTT.

The rearrangement joins TRBV5-1 to TRBJ2-2, with 10 bases fitting TRBD1. The CDR3 length is 16 residues. From germline, CDR1 is SGHRS and CDR2 YFSETQ. Trimming at V came to 4 bases and at J to 0 bases, leaving 3 bases not matched to a gene. CDR3 sequence: CASSPDRGTNTGELFF. The CDR3 nucleotides read TGCGCCAGCAGCCCGGACAGGGGGACGAACACCGGGGAGCTGTTTTTT.